Following are 21 T cell receptor beta chains from one sample sequenced in a study of cytomegalovirus exposure and HLA in healthy donors. The PCR was carried out with 60 Vbeta primers and 13 Jbeta primers. Here immunoSEQ multiplex PCR was the method, and the copy in TCRdb shows in-frame clones only, minus some. The sample includes over 150,000 clones, 70% to 80% seen only once; the top ten take under 2.5%. Sequenced: PBMCs. The receptors originated from a man between 35 and 55 years old in good health and CMV-seronegative.

There are a few counts of this clone. The CDR3 DNA sequence: TGTGCCAGCAGCTTATGGCAGGCTTCCTACGAGCAGTACTTC. This codes for CASSLWQASYEQYF. V is TRBV11-2 and J is TRBJ2-7; unclear D gene. Germline CDR1 and CDR2: SGHAT and FQNNGV. The CDR3 loop spans 14 amino acids. V shed 2 bases and J shed 1 base, with 9 bases lying between them.

CDR3 bases: TGTGCCACCAGCAGAGATTTGGGCTACACAGATACGCAGTATTTT. Protein product: CATSRDLGYTDTQYF. The chain combines TRBV15 with TRBJ2-3; D unresolved. V was cut by 0 bases and J by 2 bases, with 9 bases left in between. Germline V CDR1 and CDR2: LNHNV, YYDKDF (reference sequence). CDR3 length equals 15 residues.

The rearrangement uses TRBV5-3 and TRBJ2-7, with 9 nucleotides matching TRBD1. TRBV5-3 is reported as an ORF; its role is uncertain. The CDR3 sequence is 14 residues long. The V gene end was trimmed by 4 bases and the J gene end by 4 bases; junction bases not matched to a gene: 6. CDR3 DNA: TGTGCCAGAAGCCCGGGACAGGGAAGGTACGAGCAGTACTTC. Protein sequence: CARSPGQGRYEQYF.

Remarks on this clone: The same CDR3 can be traced to other DNA sequences in this sample. V gene TRBV5-1 combines with J gene TRBJ2-5, with D perhaps matching TRBD1 (5 bases). Germline CDR1 reads SGHRS; CDR2 reads YFSETQ. V was clipped by 3 bases and J by 5 bases, with 14 bases between them. CDR3 length equals 14 residues. The CDR3 is CASSWAGAGETQYF. In DNA form, the CDR3 reads TGCGCCAGCAGCTGGGCTGGGGCAGGCGAGACCCAGTACTTC.

V is TRBV5-6 and J is TRBJ1-1, with 10 bases identical to TRBD1. The length of the CDR3 is 15 residues. The J segment lost 3 bases and the V segment lost 2 bases, leaving 4 bases of the junction unmatched. Germline CDR1 reads SGHDT; CDR2 reads YYEEEE. DNA for the CDR3: TGTGCCAGCAGCTTATTCGGGACAGGGGACACTGAAGCTTTCTTT. Protein: CASSLFGTGDTEAFF.

This chain joins TRBV6-5 and TRBJ1-2; 7 bases are a match to TRBD1. The CDR3 consists of 14 residues. V shed 6 bases, J shed 7 bases, and the junction held 11 bases outside the gene matches. Germline CDR1 MNHEY, CDR2 SVGAGI. CDR3 DNA: TGTGCCAGCAGGTCGCGAGGGGGCGCGCCTGGCTACACCTTC. Its protein is CASRSRGGAPGYTF.

CDR3 region: CASSLDGGMRNEQYF. CDR3 nucleotides: TGCGCCAGCAGCTTGGATGGAGGGATGAGAAACGAGCAGTACTTC. V is TRBV5-1 and J is TRBJ2-7; weak D call: TRBD2 (6 bases). The CDR3 consists of 15 residues. The ends were cut back, 0 bases at V and 5 bases at J, with 15 bases in the middle. Germline V gives CDR1 SGHRS, CDR2 YFSETQ.

The chain joins TRBV30 to TRBJ2-1, with a weak D call TRBD2 (5 bases). This CDR3 comprises 14 residues. Germline CDR1 GTSNPN, CDR2 SVGIG (reference sequence). Trimming cost V 0 bases and J 12 bases, with 18 bases left between them. This chain's CDR3 is CAWSVPITPGRQFF. The CDR3 DNA reads as TGTGCCTGGAGTGTACCCATTACCCCGGGGAGGCAGTTCTTC.

This sequence joins TRBV4-1 and TRBJ2-3; 8 positions match TRBD2. The CDR3 is 15 amino acids. The trim removed 7 bases at V and 1 base at J, leaving 7 bases unmatched. The germline CDR1 and CDR2 sequences are MGHRA and YSYEKL. CDR3 nucleotide sequence: TGCGCCAGCACCACCGACGGGGGGGGCACAGATACGCAGTATTTT. Translation gives CASTTDGGGTDTQYF.

This clone turned up a few times. The chain employs TRBV27 and TRBJ1-4; TRBD1 agrees at 8 bases. V lost 6 bases to trimming and J lost 8 bases; unmatched junction nucleotides: 8. This CDR3 contains 14 residues. Germline values: CDR1 MNHEY, CDR2 SMNVEV (reference sequence). DNA for the CDR3: TGTGCCAGCAGCCTACAGGGGGAGGGGGAAAAACTGTTTTTT. This translates into CASSLQGEGEKLFF.

The V and J genes are TRBV5-1 and TRBJ2-1; TRBD2 aligns across 11 bases. Germline CDR1 reads SGHRS; CDR2 reads YFSETQ. The length of the CDR3 is 13 residues. V was pared by 2 bases and J by 9 bases, with 1 base of the junction left unmatched. CDR3 nucleotide sequence: TGCGCCAGCAGCTTACTAGCGGGAGTTGAGCAGTTCTTC. This translates into CASSLLAGVEQFF. Looking up the rest from reference TRBV5-1 and TRBJ2-1 gives the full variable domain: KAGVTQTPRYLIKTRGQQVTLSCSPISGHRSVSWYQQTPGQGLQFLFEYFSETQRNKGNFPGRFSGRQFSNSRSEMNVSTLELGDSALYLCASSLLAGVEQFFGPGTRLTVL.

The chain is built from TRBV15 and TRBJ2-7, with 8 bases matching TRBD2. With V trimmed by 6 bases and J by 2 bases, 9 bases remained unmatched. The CDR3 is 15 residues long. Germline CDR1 and CDR2: LNHNV and YYDKDF (reference sequence). The CDR3 DNA sequence: TGTGCCACCAGACATGTCGGGGGGGTGCCCTACGAGCAGTACTTC. Protein: CATRHVGGVPYEQYF.

The chain uses TRBV7-8 and TRBJ2-5, with 12 positions matching TRBD1. CDR1 is SGHVS, CDR2 FQNEAQ, per germline. V shed 4 bases, J shed 5 bases, and the junction held 11 bases outside the gene matches. The CDR3 has 17 residues. DNA for the CDR3: TGTGCCAGCAGCTCACATCCGGGACAGGGGGCTAGGGAGACCCAGTACTTC. This translates into CASSSHPGQGARETQYF.

A single count supports this clone. The chain has TRBV7-2 and TRBJ2-5, with 10 bases lining up with TRBD2. Gene TRBJ2-7 matches the end of the DNA better, so the J call may be wrong. The germline gives CDR1 SGHTA, CDR2 FQGNSA. The CDR3 spans 16 residues. In nucleotides, the CDR3 is TGTGCCAGCAGCTTAGAGCCTAGCGGGGGCTCCTACGAGCAGTACTTC. The encoded protein is CASSLEPSGGSYEQYF.

The genes are TRBV19 and TRBJ2-1; 9 bases fit TRBD1. CDR3 length: 14 amino acids. V lost 5 bases and J lost 13; bases outside the gene matches: 12. Per germline, CDR1 LNHDA and CDR2 SQIVND (reference sequence). CDR3: CASSSTGGLGSQFF. The CDR3 DNA reads as TGTGCCAGTAGTTCCACAGGGGGCTTGGGGTCTCAGTTCTTC.

The CDR3 DNA reads TGCGCCAGCAGCTTGGCCGCGGGAAGCTCCTACGAGCAGTACTTC. It yields the protein CASSLAAGSSYEQYF. The chain couples TRBV5-1 to TRBJ2-7, with D possibly matching TRBD2 (6 bases). The germline V gene encodes CDR1 SGHRS and CDR2 YFSETQ. Between the trimmed V and J ends, which lost 0 bases and 0 bases, there was a span of 10 bases. The CDR3 has 15 residues.

V is TRBV27 and J is TRBJ2-1; D is possibly TRBD1 (5 bases). Looked up from germline, CDR1 is MNHEY and CDR2 is SMNVEV (reference sequence). V lost 11 bases to trimming and J lost 7 bases, with 18 bases between them. The CDR3 contains 13 residues. CDR3: CASGLDAPNEQFF. CDR3 nucleotide sequence: TGTGCCTCAGGGCTAGATGCTCCGAATGAGCAGTTCTTC.

This clone was counted only a few times. This rearrangement joins TRBV19 to TRBJ2-7; a possible D gene is TRBD2 (6 bases). Germline V gene sequence: CDR1 LNHDA, CDR2 SQIVND (reference sequence). V was trimmed by 9 bases and J by 3 bases, leaving 15 bases between them. The CDR3 is 13 residues long. CDR3 sequence reads: CASRGAGRYEQYF. CDR3 in DNA: TGTGCCAGCCGTGGGGCGGGACGCTACGAGCAGTACTTC.

V is TRBV6-4 and J is TRBJ2-5, with a weak D call TRBD1 (5 bases). V was pared by 4 bases and J by 7 bases, with 13 bases between. CDR1 is MRHNA, CDR2 SNTAGT, per germline. This CDR3 spans 13 amino acids. Here the CDR3 DNA reads TGTGCCAGCAGTGGGACCCACACAGGGACCCAGTACTTC. Amino acid sequence: CASSGTHTGTQYF.

The chain employs TRBV18 and TRBJ2-1, with 13 bases that match TRBD2. V lost 3 bases to trimming and J lost 6 bases; unmatched junction nucleotides: 5. Germline lookup yields CDR1 KGHSH and CDR2 LQKENI. The CDR3 has 16 residues. CDR3 DNA sequence: TGTGCCAGCTCACCCGGACTAGCGGGAGCGGGCAATGAGCAGTTCTTC. Protein: CASSPGLAGAGNEQFF.

The V call is TRBV28, the J call TRBJ2-6, with 7 bases fitting TRBD1. This CDR3 is 14 amino acids long. Germline V lookup: CDR1 MDHEN, CDR2 SYDVKM. V lost 8 bases, J lost 12 bases, and 13 bases stayed unmatched. The DNA of the CDR3 is TGTGCCAGCGGGGCCTCGGCAGGGGGTACCGTCCTGACTTTC. Its translation: CASGASAGGTVLTF.